The 6 T cell receptor beta chains listed next were all sequenced from one sample in a study of T cells after yellow fever vaccination. TCRdb analysed the 5' RACE reads with MiXCR anew, one entry per CDR3 protein. The sample carries around 500,000 distinct CDR3 sequences, just over 20% recorded once. Sequencing used PBMCs, obtained around 3 weeks after the first yellow fever vaccination. All receptors derive from a man between 18 and 29 years old who received the YFV17D yellow fever vaccine.

The J gene is TRBJ2-3, the V gene TRBV5-1, with D possibly matching TRBD1 (6 bases). Germline-derived CDR1 and CDR2 are SGHRS and YFSETQ. The CDR3 totals 13 residues. The V end was cut by 4 bases, the J end by 4 bases, with 10 bases between. The CDR3 loop is CASSRHRADTQYF. The DNA for the CDR3 is TGCGCCAGCAGCCGCCACAGGGCAGATACGCAGTATTTT. Full variable domain (outside the CDR3, taken from reference TRBV5-1 and TRBJ2-3): KAGVTQTPRYLIKTRGQQVTLSCSPISGHRSVSWYQQTPGQGLQFLFEYFSETQRNKGNFPGRFSGRQFSNSRSEMNVSTLELGDSALYLCASSRHRADTQYFGPGTRLTVL.

This chain connects TRBV5-5 to TRBJ2-3; 9 nucleotides match TRBD1. The CDR3 is 15 residues long. Unmatched junction bases numbered 7, after V lost 3 bases and J lost 5 bases. The germline CDR1 and CDR2 sequences are SGHKS and YYEKEE (reference sequence). The CDR3 region is CASSSGQGGIDTQYF. CDR3 DNA sequence: TGTGCCAGCAGCTCGGGACAGGGTGGGATAGATACGCAGTATTTT.

In this sample, this clonotype turned up a few times. The V call is TRBV5-5, the J call TRBJ1-3; D gene unclear. V was cut by 1 base and J by 4 bases, with 6 bases left in between. The CDR3 runs 13 residues. CDR1 and CDR2 from the germline V gene are SGHKS and YYEKEE (reference sequence). The CDR3 DNA reads as TGTGCCAGCAGCTTGTATAACGGAAACACCATATATTTT. This codes for CASSLYNGNTIYF.

The chain is built from TRBV5-4 and TRBJ1-1; D is unclear. V was cut by 0 bases and J by 4 bases, with 7 bases left in between. CDR3 length: 13 residues. Per germline, CDR1 SGHNT and CDR2 YYREEE (reference sequence). This CDR3 reads CASSLGHSTEAFF. CDR3 nucleotide sequence: TGTGCCAGCAGCTTGGGACATTCCACTGAAGCTTTCTTT.

This clonotype was counted between two and nine times. This rearrangement joins TRBV12-3 or TRBV12-4 to TRBJ1-2; maybe TRBD1 (5 bases). The V and J ends lost 6 bases and 3 bases respectively, with 11 bases between them. The CDR3 contains 13 residues. CDR3 sequence (DNA): TGTGCCAGCAGCCGGGGAGGGGACTATGGCTACACCTTC. Its translation: CASSRGGDYGYTF.

This clonotype was detected only a few times. The chain has TRBV15 and TRBJ2-7; 9 bases fit TRBD1. Unmatched junction bases numbered 7, after V lost 5 bases and J lost 5 bases. This CDR3 contains 14 residues. Looked up from germline, CDR1 is LNHNV and CDR2 is YYDKDF (reference sequence). Here the CDR3 DNA reads TGTGCCACCAGCCGTAGGGGGACAGGGAACGAGCAGTACGTC. It translates to CATSRRGTGNEQYV.